This TCR beta chain was found in a study of blood T cells in healthy people across ages. Primers used in a second PCR of roughly 6 to 12 cycles were a sample-barcoded 5' primer and a J-beta primer mix. The template-switch adaptor, which had 12 random nucleotides, put a tag on each cDNA molecule. TCRdb analysed the 5' RACE reads with MiXCR anew, one entry per CDR3 protein. The table has 1.5 million to 2 million distinct CDR3 sequences, about 39% seen once. With 7 bases removed from V and 5 bases from J, the gap between germline ends came to 17 bases. Germline loops: CDR1 SGHTA, CDR2 FQGNSA. The CDR3 consists of 15 residues.

The clonotype originates from a human donor in good health. Sequencing input: blood. V is TRBV7-2 and J is TRBJ2-2, with D tentatively TRBD1 (6 bases). Here the CDR3 reads CASTRQDQLTGELFF. The CDR3 DNA follows: TGTGCCAGCACCCGACAGGATCAACTGACCGGGGAGCTGTTTTTT. Filled out from reference TRBV7-2 and TRBJ2-2, the complete variable domain reads GAGVSQSPSNKVTEKGKDVELRCDPISGHTALYWYRQSLGQGLEFLIYFQGNSAPDKSGLPSDRFSAERTGGSVSTLTIQRTQQEDSAVYLCASTRQDQLTGELFFGEGSRLTVL.